These T cell receptor beta chains were read from a single sample in a study of T-cell memory formation after mild COVID-19. TCRdb reprocessed the 5' RACE reads with MiXCR, giving one entry per CDR3 protein. The repertoire includes 50,000 or so distinct CDR3 sequences, 25% to 35% of them detected once, and roughly two fifths sits in the top ten. What was sequenced was PBMCs or a T cell subset sorted from them (not recorded which). The receptors come from a man in his late teens or twenties who had mild COVID-19 (a few samples of this study predate the infection). Cell type and time point are not known. Each CDR3 is given with its conserved first and last residue. The D gene is left open where the match is weak. Part of the rows lack a size; the others show once, few, many or a class for expanded clones.

V gene: TRBV5-1
D gene: -
clone size: few
J gene: TRBJ1-5
CDR3 DNA: TGCGCCAGCAGCTTGGTCCCAGGGCAGAATCAGCCCCAGCATTTT
CDR3 protein: CASSLVPGQNQPQHF

V gene: TRBV6-4
D gene: -
clone size: -
J gene: TRBJ1-1
CDR3 DNA: TGTGCCAGCAGCGACAGGTCGAACACTGAAGCTTTCTTT
CDR3 protein: CASSDRSNTEAFF

V gene: TRBV20-1
D gene: -
clone size: few
J gene: TRBJ2-2
CDR3 DNA: TGCAGTGTCATCCCCCCACGTGCAAAAGCGAACACCGGGGAGCTGTTTTTT
CDR3 protein: CSVIPPRAKANTGELFF

V gene: TRBV4-1
D gene: TRBD2
clone size: -
J gene: TRBJ2-5
CDR3 DNA: TGCGCCAGCAGCCAAGAAAAGCGCAGCGGGGGTGGAGAGACCCAGTACTTC
CDR3 protein: CASSQEKRSGGGETQYF

V gene: TRBV18
D gene: -
clone size: -
J gene: TRBJ2-7
CDR3 DNA: TGTGCCAGCTCACCAAATGACAGGACCAGCGAGCAGTACTTC
CDR3 protein: CASSPNDRTSEQYF

V gene: TRBV29-1
D gene: -
clone size: few
J gene: TRBJ2-2
CDR3 DNA: TGCAGCGTTGTGGGGGCTAGCGGGGAGCTGTTTTTT
CDR3 protein: CSVVGASGELFF

V gene: TRBV2
D gene: -
clone size: -
J gene: TRBJ2-2
CDR3 DNA: TGTGCCAGCGTGCGTTGGGGGACCGGGGAGCTGTTTTTT
CDR3 protein: CASVRWGTGELFF

V gene: TRBV12-3/TRBV12-4
D gene: -
clone size: -
J gene: TRBJ1-5
CDR3 DNA: TGTGCCAGCAGTTTAGGGGGGCAGCCCCAGCATTTT
CDR3 protein: CASSLGGQPQHF

V gene: TRBV4-1
D gene: -
clone size: -
J gene: TRBJ1-4
CDR3 DNA: TGCGCCAGCAGCCAAGACAGATTCACAACTAATGAAAAACTGTTTTTT
CDR3 protein: CASSQDRFTTNEKLFF

V gene: TRBV5-1
D gene: TRBD1
clone size: few
J gene: TRBJ2-3
CDR3 DNA: TGCGCCAGCAGCTTGGGACAGGGCCCCACAGATACGCAGTATTTT
CDR3 protein: CASSLGQGPTDTQYF

V gene: TRBV6-4
D gene: -
clone size: many
J gene: TRBJ2-3
CDR3 DNA: TGTGCCAGCAGCAACAGGGGCACAGATACGCAGTATTTT
CDR3 protein: CASSNRGTDTQYF

V gene: TRBV29-1
D gene: -
clone size: -
J gene: TRBJ1-2
CDR3 DNA: TGCAGCGTTGAAAAGGGATATGGCTACACCTTC
CDR3 protein: CSVEKGYGYTF

V gene: TRBV6-1
D gene: TRBD2
clone size: many
J gene: TRBJ2-1
CDR3 DNA: TGTGCCAGCAGTCGCCAGGAGCGGGGCTTCAATGAGCAGTTCTTC
CDR3 protein: CASSRQERGFNEQFF

V gene: TRBV11-2
D gene: -
clone size: few
J gene: TRBJ2-5
CDR3 DNA: TGTGCCAGCAGCAAAAAAACCGGGACGGGGGCGACGGAGACCCAGTACTTC
CDR3 protein: CASSKKTGTGATETQYF

V gene: TRBV7-3
D gene: -
clone size: few
J gene: TRBJ2-3
CDR3 DNA: TGTGCCAGCAGCTTCGGGGGTCTCACAGATACGCAGTATTTT
CDR3 protein: CASSFGGLTDTQYF

V gene: TRBV12-3/TRBV12-4
D gene: -
clone size: -
J gene: TRBJ2-7
CDR3 DNA: TGTGCCAGCAGTTCACCGGGCAGGGTCCACGAGCAGTACTTC
CDR3 protein: CASSSPGRVHEQYF

V gene: TRBV4-3
D gene: -
clone size: few
J gene: TRBJ2-1
CDR3 DNA: TGCGCCAGCAGGTTAGATCTCAATGAGCAGTTCTTC
CDR3 protein: CASRLDLNEQFF

V gene: TRBV3-1
D gene: -
clone size: few
J gene: TRBJ1-1
CDR3 DNA: TGTGCCAGCACCACGGCGGCAGCCAGGGGCACTGAAGCTTTCTTT
CDR3 protein: CASTTAAARGTEAFF

V gene: TRBV9
D gene: -
clone size: -
J gene: TRBJ1-2
CDR3 DNA: TGTGCCAGCAGCGTAGGGGTCCCTAACTATGGCTACACCTTC
CDR3 protein: CASSVGVPNYGYTF

V gene: TRBV7-2
D gene: TRBD2
clone size: few
J gene: TRBJ2-1
CDR3 DNA: TGTGCCAGCAGCTGGACTAGCGGGGTGTCCAATGAGCAGTTCTTC
CDR3 protein: CASSWTSGVSNEQFF